The 10 T cell receptor beta chains presented below share a single source sample, sequenced in a study of T-cell memory formation after mild COVID-19. TCRdb redid the calling of the 5' RACE reads with MiXCR, one entry per CDR3 protein. The profile shows over 300,000 distinct CDR3 sequences, 20% of them singletons. The sample consisted of PBMCs or a T cell subset sorted from them (not recorded which). The receptors stem from a man between 18 and 29 years old who had mild COVID-19 (a few samples of this study predate the infection). Cell type and time point are not known.

The chain uses TRBV5-1 and TRBJ2-7, with D perhaps TRBD2 (6 bases). Germline CDR1 reads SGHRS; CDR2 reads YFSETQ. CDR3 length: 15 residues. The germline V and J ends were trimmed by 2 bases and 7 bases, with 19 bases remaining between them. CDR3 DNA sequence: TGCGCCAGCAGCTTTTGGGGGGACGGGTCGCGAGAGCAGTACTTC. It yields the protein CASSFWGDGSREQYF. Combining the CDR3 with reference TRBV5-1 and TRBJ2-7 gives the whole variable domain KAGVTQTPRYLIKTRGQQVTLSCSPISGHRSVSWYQQTPGQGLQFLFEYFSETQRNKGNFPGRFSGRQFSNSRSEMNVSTLELGDSALYLCASSFWGDGSREQYFGPGTRLTVT.

CDR3 bases: TGTGCCAGCAGCCGGGACAGGATCGTCTACACCTTC. Its translation is CASSRDRIVYTF. The chain employs TRBV28 and TRBJ1-2; TRBD1 agrees at 8 bases. V lost 6 bases to trimming and J lost 10 bases; unmatched junction nucleotides: 7. Germline CDR1 MDHEN, CDR2 SYDVKM. This CDR3 is 12 amino acids long.

The chain couples TRBV7-8 to TRBJ2-5; D is uncertain. Germline lookup yields CDR1 SGHVS and CDR2 FQNEAQ. Between the trimmed V and J ends, which lost 4 bases and 9 bases, there was a span of 18 bases. This CDR3 spans 14 amino acids. The CDR3 DNA follows: TGTGCCAGCAGCTCCACCCGGGCCCGCCAGGCCCAGTACTTC. Its protein product is CASSSTRARQAQYF.

The V call is TRBV18, the J call TRBJ2-1; 7 bases match TRBD2. Trimming removed 1 base from V and 9 bases from J; junction bases left unmatched: 9. Germline V gene data show CDR1 as KGHSH and CDR2 as LQKENI. The length of the CDR3 is 15 residues. The CDR3 reads CASSPRRALAGEQFF. CDR3 in DNA: TGTGCCAGCTCACCACGTCGGGCGTTAGCGGGTGAGCAGTTCTTC.

The V call is TRBV10-3, the J call TRBJ1-5; unclear D gene. Trimming cost V 0 bases and J 9 bases, with 12 bases left between them. Germline V gene sequence: CDR1 ENHRY, CDR2 SYGVKD. CDR3 length: 14 amino acids. In nucleotides, the CDR3 is TGTGCCATCAGTGAGTCTCTGGCTGGTCGGCCCCAGCATTTT. Translating it yields CAISESLAGRPQHF.

The V gene is TRBV7-8, the J gene TRBJ1-5; 8 bases are shared with TRBD1. CDR1 is SGHVS and CDR2 is FQNEAQ in the germline V gene. The CDR3 is made up of 13 amino acids. The V gene end was trimmed by 5 bases and the J gene end by 8 bases; junction bases not matched to a gene: 5. The CDR3 region has the DNA TGTGCCAGCAGCACAGGGGGGCCAGAGCCCCAGCATTTT. It specifies CASSTGGPEPQHF.

The chain combines TRBV11-2 with TRBJ2-5; D perhaps matches TRBD2 (5 bases). This CDR3 region has 14 residues. Deletions cut 5 bases from V and 4 bases from J, with 14 bases between. CDR1 and CDR2 (germline): SGHAT, FQNNGV. The CDR3 DNA is TGTGCCAGCAGCACTCCGCGGGTTTCAGAGACCCAGTACTTC. Protein: CASSTPRVSETQYF.

The chain carries TRBV20-1 and TRBJ2-3; 10 nucleotides match TRBD2. CDR1 is DFQATT and CDR2 is SNEGSKA in the germline V gene (reference sequence). The V and J ends lost 3 bases and 7 bases, in that order; junction bases with no gene match: 10. This CDR3 is 15 amino acids long. The CDR3 DNA sequence: TGCAGTGCTAGTAGCGGGGGGATTAAACCTAATACGCAGTATTTT. It is translated as CSASSGGIKPNTQYF.

V is TRBV6-2 or TRBV6-3 and J is TRBJ2-1, with unresolved D. CDR1 and CDR2 (germline): MNHEY, SVGEGT. The CDR3 covers 16 residues. V was shortened by 0 bases and J by 4 bases, with 13 bases between the two germline ends. The CDR3 bases are TGTGCCAGCAGTTACTCGAATCTGGGCATATACAATGAGCAGTTCTTC. This encodes CASSYSNLGIYNEQFF.

J is TRBJ2-7 and V is TRBV5-1; D may be TRBD1 or TRBD2 (5 bases each). Per the germline V gene, CDR1 is SGHRS and CDR2 is YFSETQ. CDR3 length equals 15 residues. In DNA, the CDR3 is TGCGACAGCAGCCCTGGAAGGGGACGACCTAGGGAGCAGTACGTC. It codes for CDSSPGRGRPREQYV.